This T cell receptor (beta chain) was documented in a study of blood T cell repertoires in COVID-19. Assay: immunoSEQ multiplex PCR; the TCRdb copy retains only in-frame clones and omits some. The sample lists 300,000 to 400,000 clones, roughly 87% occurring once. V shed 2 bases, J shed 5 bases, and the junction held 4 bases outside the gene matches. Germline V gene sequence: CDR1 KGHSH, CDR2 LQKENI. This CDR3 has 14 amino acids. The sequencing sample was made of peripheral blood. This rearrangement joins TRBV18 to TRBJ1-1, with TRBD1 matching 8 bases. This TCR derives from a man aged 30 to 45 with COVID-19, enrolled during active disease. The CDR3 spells CASSPLQGVTEAFF. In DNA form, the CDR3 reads TGTGCCAGCTCACCATTACAGGGGGTTACTGAAGCTTTCTTT.